The 29 T cell receptor beta chains reported below all come from one sample, sequenced in a study of blood T cell repertoires in COVID-19. The repertoire was sequenced with immunoSEQ multiplex PCR; TCRdb's copy has only in-frame clones and lacks some. This table holds roughly 120,000 clones, 92% found once. The sequenced sample consisted of peripheral blood. Receptors were obtained from a man in his forties or fifties with COVID-19, enrolled during active disease.

V usage is TRBV12-5 and J usage is TRBJ2-1; D call uncertain. Germline CDR1 is LGHNT and CDR2 is FRNRAP. This CDR3 is 12 amino acids long. V dropped 5 bases and J dropped 1 base, with 3 bases sitting between them. The CDR3 is CASGQSYNEQFF. The CDR3 DNA sequence: TGTGCTAGTGGTCAGTCCTACAATGAGCAGTTCTTC.

This clone was found a few times. The chain joins TRBV4-1 to TRBJ2-2; D not resolved. V lost 1 base, J lost 3 bases, and 12 bases lay in between. The CDR3 length is 16 residues. CDR1 and CDR2 from the germline V gene are MGHRA and YSYEKL. In DNA, the CDR3 is TGCGCCAGCAGCCAAGGAGCACCCCCTTACACCGGGGAGCTGTTTTTT. Protein sequence: CASSQGAPPYTGELFF.

This chain joins TRBV28 and TRBJ2-7, with TRBD1 matching 7 bases. The V segment lost 4 bases and the J segment 0 bases; nucleotides outside the gene matches: 6. The CDR3 loop spans 15 amino acids. Germline V gives CDR1 MDHEN, CDR2 SYDVKM. In DNA, the CDR3 is TGTGCCAGCAGTTCTCCAGGGGGAACCTCCTACGAGCAGTACTTC. Protein product: CASSSPGGTSYEQYF. The whole variable domain, remainder taken from reference TRBV28 and TRBJ2-7, is DVKVTQSSRYLVKRTGEKVFLECVQDMDHENMFWYRQDPGLGLRLIYFSYDVKMKEKGDIPEGYSVSREKKERFSLILESASTNQTSMYLCASSSPGGTSYEQYFGPGTRLTVT.

The rearrangement links TRBV6-2 or TRBV6-3 to TRBJ2-7; TRBD1 matches 8 bases. The germline CDR1 and CDR2 sequences are MNHEY and SVGEGT. The CDR3 totals 16 residues. The junction had 15 bases not matched to a gene; V was cut back by 5 bases and J by 6 bases. The CDR3 DNA reads TGTGCCAGCAGTGACCCACGGGACAGGTTACGATCCGAGCAGTACTTC. Translation gives CASSDPRDRLRSEQYF.

V usage is TRBV2 and J usage is TRBJ2-7; perhaps TRBD1 as D (6 bases). V was trimmed by 4 bases and J by 9 bases, leaving 13 bases between them. Germline CDR1 SNHLY, CDR2 FYNNEI. CDR3 length equals 12 residues. The CDR3 DNA follows: TGTGCCAGCAGTGCACAGGGAGTTGGGCAGTACTTC. Its protein is CASSAQGVGQYF.

V is TRBV10-3 and J is TRBJ1-6, with a possible D match to TRBD1 (5 bases). V lost 7 bases and J lost 13, with 20 bases in between. CDR3 length equals 14 residues. Germline-derived CDR1 and CDR2 are ENHRY and SYGVKD. CDR3 bases: TGTGCCATCACCTCCGGGGAGGGGATAACGCCCCTCCACTTT. Translating gives CAITSGEGITPLHF.

This chain uses TRBV4-2 with TRBJ1-1; no reliable D call. This CDR3 has 14 amino acids. The V gene's germline CDR1 is LGHNA and CDR2 YNFKEQ. The ends were cut back, 0 bases at V and 1 base at J, with 6 bases in the middle. CDR3 in DNA: TGTGCCAGCAGCCAAGATCTAGGGAACACTGAAGCTTTCTTT. This sequence encodes CASSQDLGNTEAFF.

The chain combines TRBV7-8 with TRBJ1-6, with a weak D call TRBD1 (5 bases). The CDR3 consists of 18 residues. The V end lost 4 bases, the J end lost 5 bases, and 21 bases lay between the germline ends. CDR1 is SGHVS, CDR2 FQNEAQ, per germline. The CDR3 reads CASSSTVAQAIDNSPLHF. In DNA form, the CDR3 reads TGTGCCAGCAGCTCTACTGTCGCACAGGCGATAGATAATTCACCCCTCCACTTT.

This chain joins TRBV29-1 and TRBJ2-2; possible D gene TRBD2, 6 bases. Germline CDR1 SQVTM, CDR2 ANQGSEA. CDR3 size: 13 residues. V was cut by 6 bases and J by 7 bases, with 15 bases left in between. DNA of the CDR3: TGCAGCGTCCAGGGACTTGGGGGCGGGGAGCTGTTTTTT. This codes for CSVQGLGGGELFF.

The chain couples TRBV11-2 to TRBJ2-3, with 7 bases fitting TRBD1. This CDR3 contains 18 residues. The J segment lost 2 bases and the V segment lost 2 bases, leaving 13 bases of the junction unmatched. Germline values: CDR1 SGHAT, CDR2 FQNNGV. CDR3 DNA sequence: TGTGCCAGCAGCTTATCTTGGACAGGAGCTTGGTCCACAGATACGCAGTATTTT. Its translation is CASSLSWTGAWSTDTQYF.

The J gene is TRBJ2-3, the V gene TRBV5-1, with D uncertain. From germline, CDR1 is SGHRS and CDR2 YFSETQ. Trimming stripped 4 bases from V and 4 bases from J, with 10 bases between. The CDR3 contains 13 residues. The CDR3: CASSVQRPDTQYF. The CDR3 bases are TGCGCCAGCAGCGTCCAGCGCCCAGATACGCAGTATTTT.

The gene calls are TRBV27 and TRBJ2-1, with 9 nucleotides matching TRBD2. CDR3 length: 14 residues. V trimming: 4 bases; J trimming: 4 bases; junction bases outside the gene matches: 2. Germline lookup yields CDR1 MNHEY and CDR2 SMNVEV (reference sequence). This CDR3 reads CASSSSGAYNEQFF. CDR3 in DNA: TGTGCCAGCAGTTCTAGCGGGGCATACAATGAGCAGTTCTTC.

The V gene is TRBV7-7, the J gene TRBJ2-5, with TRBD2 as a possible D gene (7 bases). Germline V gene lookup returns CDR1 SSHAT and CDR2 FNYEAQ (reference sequence). Trimming stripped 2 bases from V and 5 bases from J, with 12 bases between. The CDR3 consists of 14 residues. The CDR3: CASSLRGAGETQYF. In DNA, the CDR3 is TGTGCCAGCAGCTTACGGGGGGCTGGTGAGACCCAGTACTTC. The variable domain in full, completed from reference TRBV7-7 and TRBJ2-5, reads GAGVSQSPRYKVTKRGQDVTLRCDPISSHATLYWYQQALGQGPEFLTYFNYEAQPDKSGLPSDRFSAERPEGSISTLTIQRTEQRDSAMYRCASSLRGAGETQYFGPGTRLLVL.

The V call is TRBV6-2 or TRBV6-3, the J call TRBJ2-6, with TRBD1 as a possible D gene (5 bases). The V gene lost 5 bases and the J gene lost 5 bases, with 10 bases spanning the gap. Germline loops: CDR1 MNHEY, CDR2 SVGEGT. This CDR3 has 14 residues. The CDR3 here is CASSVQGWANVLTF. CDR3 in DNA: TGTGCCAGCAGTGTCCAGGGCTGGGCCAACGTCCTGACTTTC.

This rearrangement joins TRBV30 to TRBJ1-6; 9 nucleotides match TRBD1. V gave up 1 base and J gave up 9 bases; unmatched junction bases: 7. Germline CDR1 reads GTSNPN; CDR2 reads SVGIG (reference sequence). This CDR3 is built from 15 residues. CDR3 DNA sequence: TGTGCCTGGAGTGACCCCGGGACAGGGACTTCACCCCTCCACTTT. Amino acid sequence: CAWSDPGTGTSPLHF.

The rearrangement uses TRBV18 and TRBJ2-3; D is perhaps TRBD1 (6 bases). Trimming shortened V by 0 bases and J by 1 base, and 8 bases separated the two germline ends. The CDR3 totals 15 residues. Germline V gene lookup returns CDR1 KGHSH and CDR2 LQKENI. CDR3 coding DNA: TGTGCCAGCTCACCACCCACAGGGCGCACAGATACGCAGTATTTT. It translates to CASSPPTGRTDTQYF. The complete variable domain, with remaining parts taken from reference TRBV18 and TRBJ2-3, reads NAGVMQNPRHLVRRRGQEARLRCSPMKGHSHVYWYRQLPEEGLKFMVYLQKENIIDESGMPKERFSAEFPKEGPSILRIQQVVRGDSAAYFCASSPPTGRTDTQYFGPGTRLTVL.

This chain connects TRBV18 to TRBJ2-5; D may be TRBD1 (6 bases). V was shortened by 5 bases and J by 4 bases, with 17 bases between the two germline ends. CDR3 length: 15 amino acids. Germline CDR1 KGHSH, CDR2 LQKENI. The CDR3 loop is CASSDDVTGTETQYF. The CDR3 DNA follows: TGTGCCAGCTCAGACGATGTGACAGGCACAGAGACCCAGTACTTC.

The CDR3 region is CAGSSPLHF. The CDR3 DNA reads as TGCGCCGGTAGTTCACCCCTCCACTTT. The rearrangement joins TRBV10-1 to TRBJ1-6; D gene unclear. Germline loops: CDR1 WNHNN, CDR2 SYGVQD (reference sequence). Between the trimmed V and J ends, which lost 11 bases and 9 bases, there was a span of 5 bases. CDR3 length: 9 residues.

A note on this clone: The conserved final phenylalanine or tryptophan is absent from the CDR3, which likely points to a read error. No DNA is shown, since the ends of the CDR3 on it are uncertain; the CDR3 is the one TCRdb lists. The rearrangement joins TRBV12-3 or TRBV12-4 to TRBJ2-7; the D segment call TRBD1 is taken from the table without a DNA check. The CDR3 sequence runs 10 residues, both termini included. The CDR3 sequence: CASSLRETGP.

This chain links TRBV30 with TRBJ1-3, with D tentatively TRBD1 (6 bases). The length of the CDR3 is 17 residues. V gave up 4 bases and J gave up 0 bases, with 19 bases separating them. CDR1 and CDR2 (germline): GTSNPN, SVGIG (reference sequence). The CDR3 here is CAWIKGDRLSSGNTIYF. CDR3 nucleotides: TGTGCCTGGATTAAGGGGGACCGACTGAGCTCTGGAAACACCATATATTTT.

This clone was seen a few times. The rearrangement joins TRBV4-3 to TRBJ2-7; 10 bases are a match to TRBD1. The V segment lost 4 bases and the J segment 3 bases; nucleotides outside the gene matches: 9. This CDR3 is 16 amino acids long. CDR1 LGHNA and CDR2 YSLEER come from the germline V gene. CDR3 sequence reads: CASSRGMGQGFYEQYF. CDR3 nucleotides: TGCGCCAGCAGCCGAGGAATGGGACAGGGGTTCTACGAGCAGTACTTC.

The genes are TRBV19 and TRBJ2-2; TRBD2 matches at 10 bases. Germline V gene data show CDR1 as LNHDA and CDR2 as SQIVND (reference sequence). The CDR3 has 18 residues. J lost 8 bases, V lost 1 base, and 13 bases had no gene match. The CDR3 region is CASSIVSGASGRGGELFF. The CDR3 DNA sequence: TGTGCCAGTAGTATAGTCAGTGGTGCTAGCGGGAGAGGTGGGGAGCTGTTTTTT.

This clone was seen a handful of times. The chain links TRBV5-1 to TRBJ2-1; D call uncertain. Germline assignment: CDR1 SGHRS and CDR2 YFSETQ. This CDR3 has 15 residues. V lost 6 bases and J 8 bases, leaving 21 bases between the germline ends. This CDR3 reads CASNAFANLVDEQFF. DNA for the CDR3: TGCGCCAGCAACGCTTTCGCGAATTTGGTCGATGAGCAGTTCTTC.

The rearrangement joins TRBV9 to TRBJ1-2, with D possibly matching TRBD1 (6 bases). Germline values: CDR1 SGDLS, CDR2 YYNGEE. The CDR3 runs 17 residues. V lost 3 bases and J lost 8, with 26 bases in between. The chain's CDR3 is CASSATQIQGVQEGYTF. In nucleotides, the CDR3 is TGTGCCAGCAGCGCTACGCAGATACAGGGCGTACAAGAGGGCTACACCTTC.

CDR3 protein: CASIPRDSAYEQYF. CDR3 coding DNA: TGTGCCAGCATCCCCAGGGACAGTGCCTACGAGCAGTACTTC. V gene TRBV6-5 combines with J gene TRBJ2-7; TRBD1 agrees at 7 bases. The CDR3 loop spans 14 amino acids. The V gene end was trimmed by 7 bases and the J gene end by 2 bases; junction bases not matched to a gene: 8. Germline CDR1 reads MNHEY; CDR2 reads SVGAGI.

This chain joins TRBV5-1 and TRBJ2-4; no reliable D call. The germline V gene encodes CDR1 SGHRS and CDR2 YFSETQ. Trimming took off 0 bases at V and 8 bases at J, with 6 bases between the two ends. This CDR3 contains 12 residues. CDR3 sequence: CASSLDLDIQYF. The CDR3 DNA follows: TGCGCCAGCAGCTTGGACTTAGACATTCAGTACTTC.

The chain joins TRBV5-6 to TRBJ2-7, with 7 bases lining up with TRBD1. Looked up from germline, CDR1 is SGHDT and CDR2 is YYEEEE. CDR3 length: 13 residues. V trimming: 1 base; J trimming: 2 bases; junction bases outside the gene matches: 0. CDR3 nucleotides: TGTGCCAGCAGCTTGAGGGGGCCCTACGAGCAGTACGTC. Its translation is CASSLRGPYEQYV.

The chain uses TRBV7-2 and TRBJ2-1; 12 nucleotides line up with TRBD2. The CDR3 is made up of 15 amino acids. Germline V gene sequence: CDR1 SGHTA, CDR2 FQGNSA. V shed 5 bases and J 9 bases; nucleotides not matched to a gene: 8. DNA for the CDR3: TGTGCCAGCAGCCCCCGGACTAGCGGGAACGGTGAGCAGTTCTTC. Its translation is CASSPRTSGNGEQFF.

This chain links TRBV19 with TRBJ2-6, with 9 bases fitting TRBD1. Germline V gene lookup returns CDR1 LNHDA and CDR2 SQIVND (reference sequence). V dropped 7 bases and J dropped 4; count of bases not matched to a gene: 8. This CDR3 spans 16 amino acids. CDR3: CASKRDRARGANVLTF. The CDR3 DNA reads as TGTGCCAGTAAAAGGGACAGGGCGCGAGGGGCCAACGTCCTGACTTTC. The variable domain in full, completed from reference TRBV19 and TRBJ2-6, reads DGGITQSPKYLFRKEGQNVTLSCEQNLNHDAMYWYRQDPGQGLRLIYYSQIVNDFQKGDIAEGYSVSREKKESFPLTVTSAQKNPTAFYLCASKRDRARGANVLTFGAGSRLTVL.